This T cell receptor (beta chain) was found in a study of metastatic and nonmetastatic thyroid tumors. Findings of the study overall: Compared with benign nodules, malignant thyroid tumors were reported to have significantly higher TCR beta diversity in both blood and tumor.

Germline V gene lookup returns CDR1 KGHDR and CDR2 SFDVKD. V lost 10 bases and J 6 bases, leaving 5 bases between the germline ends. The length of the CDR3 is 10 residues. Every patient was untreated before thyroid surgery. From the PCR reads, TCRdb re-called clones with MiXCR. The sample consists of just over 70,000 clones, 18% of them appearing once. Concerning this clone: Its antigen is unknown.

The V call is TRBV24-1, the J call TRBJ2-2; D remains unclear. The receptor comes from a female donor with papillary thyroid cancer or a benign thyroid nodule (not recorded which). Some clones in this sample may be carry-over from other donors' samples. Sequences were obtained from blood. The CDR3 is CATSSGELFF. In DNA, the CDR3 is TGTGCCACGAGTTCCGGGGAGCTGTTTTTT.